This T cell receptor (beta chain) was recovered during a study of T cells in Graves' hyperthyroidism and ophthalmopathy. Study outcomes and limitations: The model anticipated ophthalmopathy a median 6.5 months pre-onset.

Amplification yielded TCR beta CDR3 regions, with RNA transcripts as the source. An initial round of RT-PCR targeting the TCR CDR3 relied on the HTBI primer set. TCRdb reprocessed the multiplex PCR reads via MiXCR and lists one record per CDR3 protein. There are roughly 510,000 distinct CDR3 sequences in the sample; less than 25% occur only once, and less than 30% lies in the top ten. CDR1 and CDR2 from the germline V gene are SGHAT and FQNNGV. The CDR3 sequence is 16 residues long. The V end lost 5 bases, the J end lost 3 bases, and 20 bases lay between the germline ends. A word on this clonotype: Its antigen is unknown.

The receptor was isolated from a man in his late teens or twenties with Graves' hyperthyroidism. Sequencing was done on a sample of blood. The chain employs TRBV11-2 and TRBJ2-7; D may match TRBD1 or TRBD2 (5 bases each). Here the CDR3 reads CASSPTRRRDGYEQYF. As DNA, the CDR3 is TGTGCCAGCAGCCCTACGAGACGCCGGGACGGCTACGAGCAGTACTTC. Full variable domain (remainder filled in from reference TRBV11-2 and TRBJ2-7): EAGVAQSPRYKIIEKRQSVAFWCNPISGHATLYWYQQILGQGPKLLIQFQNNGVVDDSQLPKDRFSAERLKGVDSTLKIQPAKLEDSAVYLCASSPTRRRDGYEQYFGPGTRLTVT.